The present entry profiles one TCR beta chain with its context. Trimming at V came to 6 bases and at J to 1 base, leaving 2 bases not matched to a gene. From germline, CDR1 is SNHLY and CDR2 FYNNEI. This CDR3 region has 14 residues. This sample is part of a study of control samples from healthy donors and cancer patients. Method: immunoSEQ multiplex PCR; TCRdb's copy keeps in-frame clones and lacks some. The sample lists roughly 130,000 clones, more than 80% occurring once. This sequence originates from a young man in good health. The chain has TRBV2 and TRBJ2-2, with TRBD2 matching over 7 bases. Input material: blood. CDR3 DNA: TGTGCCAGCAGAGCGGGGAGGAACACCGGGGAGCTGTTTTTT. Residues: CASRAGRNTGELFF.